This T cell receptor (beta chain) originates from a study of cytomegalovirus exposure and HLA in healthy donors. The study, taken as a whole, reports: The authors assumed roughly uniform sequencing depth across donors for presence/absence analyses.

13 Jbeta primers and 60 Vbeta primers were used for the PCR. Assay used: immunoSEQ multiplex PCR; TCRdb lists only in-frame clones, some missing. The sample has roughly 49,000 clones; 65% to 85% are singletons. A word on this clone: Its antigen remains unidentified.

The CDR3 is made up of 16 amino acids. With V trimmed by 6 bases and J by 4 bases, 7 bases remained unmatched. Germline assignment: CDR1 LNHDA and CDR2 SQIVND (reference sequence). This chain links TRBV19 with TRBJ2-1; 12 bases are shared with TRBD2. The sequenced sample consisted of PBMCs. The sequence was collected from a boy aged 10-17 years in good health and CMV-seropositive. CDR3 loop: CASRASGGARYNEQFF. DNA of the CDR3: TGTGCCAGTAGGGCTAGCGGGGGGGCCAGGTACAATGAGCAGTTCTTC. The whole variable domain, filled in from reference TRBV19 and TRBJ2-1, reads DGGITQSPKYLFRKEGQNVTLSCEQNLNHDAMYWYRQDPGQGLRLIYYSQIVNDFQKGDIAEGYSVSREKKESFPLTVTSAQKNPTAFYLCASRASGGARYNEQFFGPGTRLTVL.